These T cell receptor beta chains were read from a single sample in a study of Tregs in tolerant kidney transplant recipients. Profiled with immunoSEQ multiplex PCR; TCRdb holds only in-frame clones, not every one. The top ten hold roughly 3.5% of the sample, which has some 18,000 clones, roughly two thirds seen once. Their specific antigens are unknown. The sequenced sample consisted of Tregs from blood cultured with allogeneic cells. The source of these receptors is a human donor in good health. The CDR3 runs from the conserved cysteine through the conserved F or W. Fields, in order: clone size, V gene, D gene, J gene, CDR3 protein, CDR3 DNA. The D gene is left open where the match is weak. Where a row states a size, it is once, few, many or the class of an expanded clone; other rows omit it.

clone size: few; V gene: TRBV7-9; D gene: TRBD1; J gene: TRBJ1-3; CDR3 protein: CASSLAFTGQGHTIYF; CDR3 DNA: TGTGCCAGCAGCTTAGCGTTTACGGGACAGGGGCACACCATATATTTT
clone size: -; V gene: TRBV19; D gene: -; J gene: TRBJ1-1; CDR3 protein: CASSIDQGRGTEAFF; CDR3 DNA: TGTGCCAGTAGTATAGATCAAGGCAGGGGCACTGAAGCTTTCTTT
clone size: -; V gene: TRBV5-4; D gene: -; J gene: TRBJ1-4; CDR3 protein: CASSLAKGTNEKLFF; CDR3 DNA: TGTGCCAGCAGCTTGGCCAAGGGAACTAATGAAAAACTGTTTTTT
clone size: -; V gene: TRBV7-9; D gene: -; J gene: TRBJ1-2; CDR3 protein: CASSLSGFGYTF; CDR3 DNA: TGTGCCAGCAGCTTATCAGGGTTTGGCTACACCTTC
clone size: once; V gene: TRBV9; D gene: -; J gene: TRBJ2-1; CDR3 protein: CASSVGLGEQFF; CDR3 DNA: TGTGCCAGCAGCGTAGGGCTCGGTGAGCAGTTCTTC
clone size: -; V gene: TRBV29-1; D gene: -; J gene: TRBJ1-4; CDR3 protein: CSAFTGGGEKLFF; CDR3 DNA: TGCAGCGCCTTTACGGGGGGCGGTGAAAAACTGTTTTTT
clone size: once; V gene: TRBV5-1; D gene: -; J gene: TRBJ1-1; CDR3 protein: CASSFLAPSEAFF; CDR3 DNA: TGCGCCAGCAGCTTCCTAGCCCCATCTGAAGCTTTCTTT
clone size: -; V gene: TRBV14; D gene: -; J gene: TRBJ2-5; CDR3 protein: CASSQRGVLKTQYF; CDR3 DNA: TGTGCCAGCAGCCAAAGGGGGGTTTTGAAAACCCAGTACTTC
clone size: -; V gene: TRBV10-3; D gene: -; J gene: TRBJ1-1; CDR3 protein: CAISDGAGVRSAEAFF; CDR3 DNA: TGTGCCATCAGTGATGGAGCAGGGGTGAGAAGCGCTGAAGCTTTCTTT
clone size: once; V gene: TRBV7-9; D gene: -; J gene: TRBJ1-1; CDR3 protein: CASSLVSGTEAFF; CDR3 DNA: TGTGCCAGCAGCTTAGTGTCTGGCACTGAAGCTTTCTTT
clone size: -; V gene: TRBV4-2; D gene: TRBD1; J gene: TRBJ1-2; CDR3 protein: CASSFRGINYGYTF; CDR3 DNA: TGTGCCAGCAGCTTCAGGGGGATTAACTATGGCTACACCTTC
clone size: -; V gene: TRBV7-9; D gene: -; J gene: TRBJ1-6; CDR3 protein: CASSLVVTLGSPLHF; CDR3 DNA: TGTGCCAGCAGCTTAGTTGTGACCCTGGGCTCACCCCTCCACTTT
clone size: -; V gene: TRBV7-2; D gene: TRBD2; J gene: TRBJ2-7; CDR3 protein: CASSFFPGLALDEQYF; CDR3 DNA: TGTGCCAGCAGCTTCTTTCCGGGACTAGCTTTGGACGAGCAGTACTTC
clone size: medium-sized; V gene: TRBV20-1; D gene: -; J gene: TRBJ1-2; CDR3 protein: CSANGYGYTF; CDR3 DNA: TGCAGTGCTAACGGGTATGGCTACACCTTC
clone size: -; V gene: TRBV7-8; D gene: -; J gene: TRBJ2-7; CDR3 protein: CASSFGQGRTYEQYF; CDR3 DNA: TGTGCCAGCAGCTTCGGGCAGGGGAGAACCTACGAGCAGTACTTC
clone size: -; V gene: TRBV18; D gene: TRBD1; J gene: TRBJ2-7; CDR3 protein: CASSPTPPGQIPDYF; CDR3 DNA: TGTGCCAGCTCACCTACCCCCCCGGGACAGATCCCCGATTACTTC
clone size: -; V gene: TRBV21-1; D gene: -; J gene: TRBJ2-6; CDR3 protein: CASSKGPGPGANVLTF; CDR3 DNA: TGTGCCAGCAGCAAAGGGCCGGGACCTGGGGCCAACGTCCTGACTTTC
clone size: -; V gene: TRBV19; D gene: -; J gene: TRBJ1-5; CDR3 protein: CASQNSNQPQHF; CDR3 DNA: TGTGCCAGTCAGAATAGCAATCAGCCCCAGCATTTT
clone size: few; V gene: TRBV2; D gene: -; J gene: TRBJ2-7; CDR3 protein: CASSEYTGRGYEQYF; CDR3 DNA: TGTGCCAGCAGTGAGTACACCGGCCGGGGCTACGAGCAGTACTTC
clone size: -; V gene: TRBV7-2; D gene: -; J gene: TRBJ2-7; CDR3 protein: CASSLAGTASYEQYF; CDR3 DNA: TGTGCCAGCAGCTTAGCTGGGACTGCCTCCTACGAGCAGTACTTC
clone size: once; V gene: TRBV11-2; D gene: -; J gene: TRBJ2-7; CDR3 protein: CASSKRLVLDEQYF; CDR3 DNA: TGTGCCAGCAGCAAAAGACTAGTCCTGGACGAGCAGTACTTC
clone size: -; V gene: TRBV5-1; D gene: -; J gene: TRBJ2-5; CDR3 protein: CASSILRGLGETQYF; CDR3 DNA: TGCGCCAGCAGCATACTCAGGGGCTTGGGGGAGACCCAGTACTTC
clone size: -; V gene: TRBV4-2; D gene: -; J gene: TRBJ1-1; CDR3 protein: CASKEQGRGTEAFF; CDR3 DNA: TGTGCCAGCAAAGAGCAGGGACGGGGCACTGAAGCTTTCTTT
clone size: -; V gene: TRBV10-1; D gene: TRBD1; J gene: TRBJ2-1; CDR3 protein: CASSARTGGYGEQFF; CDR3 DNA: TGCGCCAGCAGTGCCCGGACAGGGGGCTATGGTGAGCAGTTCTTC
clone size: -; V gene: TRBV7-8; D gene: -; J gene: TRBJ2-3; CDR3 protein: CASGAPSTDTQYF; CDR3 DNA: TGTGCCAGCGGGGCGCCAAGCACAGATACGCAGTATTTT
clone size: -; V gene: TRBV5-5; D gene: TRBD1; J gene: TRBJ1-5; CDR3 protein: CASSQSGTGAGPQHF; CDR3 DNA: TGTGCCAGCAGCCAGTCCGGGACAGGGGCTGGGCCCCAGCATTTT
clone size: -; V gene: TRBV6-4; D gene: -; J gene: TRBJ1-1; CDR3 protein: CASRGRGLAEAFF; CDR3 DNA: TGTGCCAGCAGAGGAAGGGGGTTGGCTGAAGCTTTCTTT
clone size: -; V gene: TRBV5-4; D gene: TRBD2; J gene: TRBJ2-3; CDR3 protein: CASSSALGLAASTDTQYF; CDR3 DNA: TGTGCCAGCAGCTCCGCCCTAGGACTAGCCGCTAGCACAGATACGCAGTATTTT
clone size: -; V gene: TRBV5-1; D gene: -; J gene: TRBJ2-1; CDR3 protein: CASSLVGGINEQFF; CDR3 DNA: TGCGCCAGCAGCTTGGTTGGCGGCATCAATGAGCAGTTCTTC
clone size: -; V gene: TRBV18; D gene: -; J gene: TRBJ1-3; CDR3 protein: CASSPKTDLTIYF; CDR3 DNA: TGTGCCAGCTCACCAAAGACCGATCTCACCATATATTTT
clone size: -; V gene: TRBV6-6; D gene: -; J gene: TRBJ1-1; CDR3 protein: CASRIRRGTTEAFF; CDR3 DNA: TGTGCCAGCAGGATCCGTAGAGGAACAACTGAAGCTTTCTTT
clone size: few; V gene: TRBV28; D gene: -; J gene: TRBJ1-5; CDR3 protein: CASSPGLNQPQHF; CDR3 DNA: TGTGCCAGCAGTCCAGGACTCAATCAGCCCCAGCATTTT
clone size: -; V gene: TRBV5-1; D gene: TRBD2; J gene: TRBJ2-2; CDR3 protein: CASSGTSGRVGELFF; CDR3 DNA: TGCGCCAGCAGCGGAACTAGCGGGAGAGTCGGGGAGCTGTTTTTT
clone size: few; V gene: TRBV6-5; D gene: TRBD1; J gene: TRBJ2-5; CDR3 protein: CASRGTGRETQYF; CDR3 DNA: TGTGCCAGCAGGGGGACAGGGCGGGAGACCCAGTACTTC
clone size: medium-sized; V gene: TRBV19; D gene: TRBD1; J gene: TRBJ1-1; CDR3 protein: CASRNQGTVEAFF; CDR3 DNA: TGTGCCAGTAGGAACCAAGGGACAGTTGAAGCTTTCTTT
clone size: -; V gene: TRBV19; D gene: TRBD2; J gene: TRBJ2-2; CDR3 protein: CASRLAGDVGELFF; CDR3 DNA: TGTGCCAGTAGACTAGCGGGAGACGTCGGGGAGCTGTTTTTT
clone size: -; V gene: TRBV6-6; D gene: -; J gene: TRBJ1-5; CDR3 protein: CASSSGRDQPQHF; CDR3 DNA: TGTGCCAGCAGTTCTGGCAGGGATCAGCCCCAGCATTTT
clone size: -; V gene: TRBV6-5; D gene: TRBD1; J gene: TRBJ1-6; CDR3 protein: CASSFGTGSPLHF; CDR3 DNA: TGTGCCAGCAGCTTCGGGACAGGCTCACCCCTCCACTTT
clone size: -; V gene: TRBV7-9; D gene: TRBD1; J gene: TRBJ2-5; CDR3 protein: CASSYGTGGVQETQYF; CDR3 DNA: TGTGCCAGCAGCTACGGGACAGGGGGCGTGCAAGAGACCCAGTACTTC
clone size: few; V gene: TRBV6-5; D gene: -; J gene: TRBJ1-2; CDR3 protein: CASSYSGTSGGYTF; CDR3 DNA: TGTGCCAGCAGTTACTCCGGGACAAGCGGTGGCTACACCTTC